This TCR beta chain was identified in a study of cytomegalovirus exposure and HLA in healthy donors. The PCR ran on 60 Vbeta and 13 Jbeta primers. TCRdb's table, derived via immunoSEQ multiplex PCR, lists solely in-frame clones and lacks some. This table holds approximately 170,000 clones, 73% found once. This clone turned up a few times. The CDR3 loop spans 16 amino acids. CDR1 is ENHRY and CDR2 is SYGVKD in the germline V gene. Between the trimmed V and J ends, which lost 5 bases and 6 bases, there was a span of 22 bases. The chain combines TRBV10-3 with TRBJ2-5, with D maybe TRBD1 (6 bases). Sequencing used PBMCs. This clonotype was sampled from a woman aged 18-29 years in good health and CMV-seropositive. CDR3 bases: TGTGCCATCAGTCGCCAGGGACCAGGGGATTTGAAGACCCAGTACTTC. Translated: CAISRQGPGDLKTQYF.